The 27 T cell receptor beta chains in this list originate from one sample, sequenced in a study of immune evolution from preneoplasia to lung adenocarcinoma. This table comes from immunoSEQ multiplex PCR, and its TCRdb copy is limited to in-frame clones, with some not included. This sample yields about 14,000 clones, of which over 75% are seen a single time; about 2.8% belongs to the top ten. The material sequenced was FFPE lung adenocarcinoma in situ tissue. The receptors shown here come from a donor aged 70 or older with lung adenocarcinoma.

The chain employs TRBV11-2 and TRBJ1-1; no firm D call. This CDR3 is 13 amino acids long. V dropped 6 bases and J dropped 6 bases, with 14 bases sitting between them. Per the germline V gene, CDR1 is SGHAT and CDR2 is FQNNGV. CDR3 sequence reads: CASRPPQVAEAFF. CDR3 DNA sequence: TGTGCCAGCAGGCCCCCACAAGTCGCTGAAGCTTTCTTT.

The chain recombines TRBV29-1 with TRBJ1-1; D call uncertain. Germline lookup yields CDR1 SQVTM and CDR2 ANQGSEA. This CDR3 spans 9 amino acids. Between the trimmed V and J ends, which lost 2 bases and 7 bases, there was a span of 2 bases. The CDR3 region is CSVELEAFF. CDR3 DNA: TGCAGCGTTGAACTTGAAGCTTTCTTT.

In its sample, this clone was seen once. The CDR3 bases are TGTGCCAGCAGCCCATTCGGGCGTCGGACTAGCGGGAGATTCGATGAGCAGTTCTTC. Amino acids: CASSPFGRRTSGRFDEQFF. The chain combines TRBV9 with TRBJ2-1, with TRBD2 matching over 13 bases. V dropped 4 bases and J dropped 8; count of bases not matched to a gene: 18. The CDR3 extends over 19 amino acids. Germline lookup yields CDR1 SGDLS and CDR2 YYNGEE.

This chain joins TRBV2 and TRBJ2-5; D remains unclear. Trimming left V 4 bases short and J 2 bases short, with 8 bases between. CDR3 length: 13 residues. CDR1 is SNHLY, CDR2 FYNNEI, per germline. CDR3 sequence: CASSALEQETQYF. The CDR3 DNA reads as TGTGCCAGCAGTGCTCTGGAGCAAGAGACCCAGTACTTC.

This clone was seen a handful of times. The V call is TRBV7-2, the J call TRBJ2-5; D not certain. V lost 2 bases, J lost 0 bases, and 10 bases lay in between. Germline CDR1 is SGHTA and CDR2 is FQGNSA. This CDR3 has 15 amino acids. The CDR3 DNA sequence: TGTGCCAGCAGCTTATCGCATTCGTACCAAGAGACCCAGTACTTC. It translates to CASSLSHSYQETQYF.

The V and J genes are TRBV6-1 and TRBJ1-4; TRBD1 might be the D (6 bases). CDR1 and CDR2 from the germline V gene are MNHNS and SASEGT. The CDR3 has 14 amino acids. V gave up 8 bases and J gave up 3 bases, with 13 bases separating them. The chain's CDR3 is CASWGRGPNEKLFF. Here the CDR3 DNA reads TGTGCCAGCTGGGGTCGGGGGCCTAATGAAAAACTGTTTTTT.

The chain combines TRBV10-1 with TRBJ2-2; D unresolved. Germline CDR1 is WNHNN and CDR2 is SYGVQD (reference sequence). V was pared by 10 bases and J by 3 bases, with 15 bases between. The CDR3 length is 14 residues. CDR3 residues: CATQVAEDTGELFF. For the CDR3, the DNA is TGCGCCACGCAGGTAGCTGAGGACACCGGGGAGCTGTTTTTT.

The V and J genes are TRBV11-2 and TRBJ2-7; D may be TRBD1 or TRBD2 (5 bases each). This CDR3 is 15 amino acids long. Germline values: CDR1 SGHAT, CDR2 FQNNGV. V lost 5 bases to trimming and J lost 0 bases, with 14 bases between them. CDR3 coding DNA: TGTGCCAGCAGCCTCAGTGGGACGGCCTCCTACGAGCAGTACTTC. Translating it yields CASSLSGTASYEQYF.

In this sample, this clone turned up a few times. V is TRBV29-1 and J is TRBJ2-7; 10 positions match TRBD2. Germline-derived CDR1 and CDR2 are SQVTM and ANQGSEA. V dropped 6 bases and J dropped 7; count of bases not matched to a gene: 24. This CDR3 region has 18 residues. DNA of the CDR3: TGCAGCGTCGCCGGGACTAGCGCCTCTTACGACCTAACGGGAGAGCAGTACTTC. Translating it yields CSVAGTSASYDLTGEQYF.

The chain has TRBV2 and TRBJ2-7; the D gene is possibly TRBD1 (5 bases). CDR3 size: 18 residues. The germline CDR1 and CDR2 sequences are SNHLY and FYNNEI. Trimming took off 3 bases at V and 0 bases at J, with 21 bases between the two ends. In nucleotides, the CDR3 is TGTGCCAGCAGTGACGGGCAGGGTCGAGGTCCTAGCTCCTACGAGCAGTACTTC. This gives the protein CASSDGQGRGPSSYEQYF.

The rearrangement uses TRBV5-6 and TRBJ1-5; the match to TRBD1 covers 7 bases. There are 15 residues in the CDR3. Germline V gives CDR1 SGHDT, CDR2 YYEEEE. With V trimmed by 7 bases and J by 9 bases, 16 bases remained unmatched. DNA of the CDR3: TGTGCCAGCCCTGACAGGGCGGGATCACAGCTGCCCCAGCATTTT. It encodes CASPDRAGSQLPQHF.

CDR3 in DNA: TGTGCCAGCAGTGAACTTATCTCGAATGAGCAGTTCTTC. Translated, it gives CASSELISNEQFF. This chain links TRBV6-1 with TRBJ2-1; unclear D gene. Germline-derived CDR1 and CDR2 are MNHNS and SASEGT. The CDR3 is 13 residues long. V was cut by 2 bases and J by 7 bases, with 9 bases left in between.

This sequence joins TRBV11-3 and TRBJ2-3, with D possibly being TRBD1 or TRBD2 (6 bases each). V was shortened by 9 bases and J by 6 bases, with 19 bases between the two germline ends. The CDR3 extends over 14 amino acids. Germline assignment: CDR1 SGHNT and CDR2 YENEEA. Here the CDR3 reads CARGGRVNKDTQYF. CDR3 nucleotides: TGTGCCAGGGGGGGCCGGGTCAACAAGGATACGCAGTATTTT.

The V call is TRBV19, the J call TRBJ2-2; D is ambiguous. V lost 10 bases, J lost 6 bases, and 9 bases lay in between. The CDR3 covers 11 residues. Looked up from germline, CDR1 is LNHDA and CDR2 is SQIVND (reference sequence). CDR3 protein: CATRNAGELFF. The DNA for the CDR3 is TGTGCCACCCGTAACGCCGGGGAGCTGTTTTTT.

This chain joins TRBV5-1 and TRBJ2-2; TRBD1 matches 7 bases. This CDR3 has 15 residues. Germline V gives CDR1 SGHRS, CDR2 YFSETQ. The V segment lost 1 base and the J segment 3 bases; nucleotides outside the gene matches: 3. In DNA, the CDR3 is TGCGCCAGCAGCTTGAGACAGGGAGACACCGGGGAGCTGTTTTTT. Its protein product is CASSLRQGDTGELFF.

The chain links TRBV28 to TRBJ2-3, with D uncertain. Trimming pared 6 bases from V and 2 bases from J, leaving 9 bases between. The CDR3 is 13 residues long. Per germline, CDR1 MDHEN and CDR2 SYDVKM. CDR3: CASRGNPTDTQYF. CDR3 DNA: TGTGCCAGCAGGGGCAACCCCACAGATACGCAGTATTTT.

The V and J genes are TRBV6-1 and TRBJ2-7, with D possibly being TRBD1 (5 bases). The ends were cut back, 3 bases at V and 4 bases at J, with 7 bases in the middle. The germline V gene encodes CDR1 MNHNS and CDR2 SASEGT. The CDR3 extends over 12 amino acids. Here the CDR3 DNA reads TGTGCCAGCAGTGACGACAGTTACGAGCAGTACTTC. It translates to CASSDDSYEQYF.

The chain uses TRBV6-1 and TRBJ2-2; D perhaps matches TRBD1 (5 bases). The length of the CDR3 is 13 residues. Germline-derived CDR1 and CDR2 are MNHNS and SASEGT. V was shortened by 7 bases and J by 5 bases, with 11 bases between the two germline ends. The CDR3: CASILTGTGELFF. CDR3 sequence (DNA): TGTGCCAGCATCCTAACAGGTACCGGGGAGCTGTTTTTT.

About this clone itself: The junction departs from the called germline gene at one end, perhaps through a read error. The J gene is TRBJ2-3, the V gene TRBV7-7; D may be TRBD1 or TRBD2 (5 bases each). CDR1 and CDR2 (germline): SSHAT, FNYEAQ (reference sequence). This CDR3 region has 13 residues. As DNA, the CDR3 is TGTGCTAGCAGCTTAGGGTTGGGGGTTGCGCAGTATTTT. Residues: CASSLGLGVAQYF.

In this sample, this clone turned up a few times. This rearrangement joins TRBV20-1 to TRBJ2-1; D is unresolved. The CDR3 runs to 11 residues. Germline CDR1 DFQATT, CDR2 SNEGSKA (reference sequence). V lost 3 bases and J 10 bases, leaving 10 bases between the germline ends. CDR3 region: CSARGLMEQFF. In DNA form, the CDR3 reads TGCAGTGCTAGGGGCTTGATGGAGCAGTTCTTC.

J is TRBJ1-4 and V is TRBV6-1, with a weak D call TRBD1 (5 bases). With 4 bases removed from V and 4 bases from J, the gap between germline ends came to 10 bases. CDR1 MNHNS and CDR2 SASEGT come from the germline V gene. The CDR3 runs 14 residues. CDR3 protein: CASSGGGSNEKLFF. CDR3 nucleotides: TGTGCCAGCAGTGGGGGGGGAAGTAATGAAAAACTGTTTTTT.

J is TRBJ2-2 and V is TRBV27; TRBD2 matches at 7 bases. Germline V gives CDR1 MNHEY, CDR2 SMNVEV (reference sequence). The CDR3 has 16 amino acids. V was pared by 3 bases and J by 5 bases, with 9 bases of the junction left unmatched. CDR3 coding DNA: TGTGCCAGCAGTTTTTTGAGCGGGACGCAAACCGGGGAGCTGTTTTTT. Translated: CASSFLSGTQTGELFF.

This sequence joins TRBV7-9 and TRBJ1-2; no firm D call. Trimming cost V 11 bases and J 3 bases, with 19 bases left between them. Germline V gene data show CDR1 as SEHNR and CDR2 as FQNEAQ (reference sequence). This CDR3 comprises 14 residues. This CDR3 is CAVRVQNLDYGYTF. The CDR3 nucleotides read TGTGCCGTTCGGGTCCAGAACCTGGACTATGGCTACACCTTC.

This sequence joins TRBV30 and TRBJ1-1, with 7 bases that match TRBD1. Germline trimming cut 2 bases from V and 2 bases from J; bases unmatched to any gene: 5. Germline V CDR1 and CDR2: GTSNPN, SVGIG (reference sequence). CDR3 length equals 14 residues. The CDR3 reads CAWSRGQGNTEAFF. The CDR3 DNA follows: TGTGCCTGGAGTAGGGGGCAGGGAAACACTGAAGCTTTCTTT. The full variable domain, with the rest looked up from reference TRBV30 and TRBJ1-1, is SQTIHQWPATLVQPVGSPLSLECTVEGTSNPNLYWYRQAAGRGLQLLFYSVGIGQISSEVPQNLSASRPQDRQFILSSKKLLLSDSGFYLCAWSRGQGNTEAFFGQGTRLTVV.

The gene calls are TRBV21-1 and TRBJ1-4; the table assigns TRBD1, which was not confirmed against the DNA. TRBV21-1 is a pseudogene locus. The CDR3 length is 14 residues. The CDR3 DNA is TGTGCCAGCCCGGCCGGGACAGGGCATGAAAAACTGTTTTTT. Encoded protein: CASPAGTGHEKLFF.

This clone was seen a handful of times. The chain combines TRBV5-8 with TRBJ2-2, with D hard to call. Germline-derived CDR1 and CDR2 are SGHTS and YDEGEE. Between the trimmed V and J ends, which lost 1 base and 0 bases, there was a span of 7 bases. This CDR3 has 15 amino acids. The DNA for the CDR3 is TGTGCCAGCAGCTTGAAGACCTCGAACACCGGGGAGCTGTTTTTT. Translation gives CASSLKTSNTGELFF. Full variable domain (missing parts from reference TRBV5-8 and TRBJ2-2): EAGVTQSPTHLIKTRGQQATLRCSPISGHTSVYWYQQALGLGLQFLLWYDEGEERNRGNFPPRFSGRQFPNYSSELNVNALELEDSALYLCASSLKTSNTGELFFGEGSRLTVL.

This rearrangement joins TRBV5-1 to TRBJ2-5; the match to TRBD2 covers 12 bases. Germline values: CDR1 SGHRS, CDR2 YFSETQ. This CDR3 has 14 amino acids. V shed 6 bases and J 11 bases; nucleotides not matched to a gene: 11. The CDR3 bases are TGCGCCAGCAAGGAGACTAGCGGGGGATCGACGCAGTACTTC. Protein product: CASKETSGGSTQYF.